These 14 T cell receptor beta chains originate from one sample sequenced in a study of control samples from healthy donors and cancer patients. Clones were read by immunoSEQ multiplex PCR, and TCRdb kept only the in-frame ones, dropping some. The repertoire holds 100,000 or so clones, with approximately 90% as singletons. The sequencing input was blood. These receptors were obtained from a young woman in good health.

J is TRBJ2-1 and V is TRBV19; D is perhaps TRBD2 (5 bases). The CDR3 is 13 amino acids. Looked up from germline, CDR1 is LNHDA and CDR2 is SQIVND (reference sequence). V lost 9 bases and J 2 bases, leaving 11 bases between the germline ends. This CDR3 reads CASTPGTYNEQFF. CDR3 nucleotide sequence: TGTGCCAGCACGCCGGGGACCTACAATGAGCAGTTCTTC.

This clone was observed a few times. The chain combines TRBV29-1 with TRBJ2-3; 10 bases are a match to TRBD2. The V gene end was trimmed by 1 base and the J gene end by 0 bases; junction bases not matched to a gene: 4. Germline values: CDR1 SQVTM, CDR2 ANQGSEA. This CDR3 contains 16 residues. The CDR3 DNA reads as TGCAGCGTTGAAGGAACTAGCGGGACTAGCACAGATACGCAGTATTTT. Amino acids: CSVEGTSGTSTDTQYF.

This clone was picked up a small number of times. The CDR3 spells CASSLAGGPTDTQYF. As DNA, the CDR3 is TGTGCCAGCAGTTTAGCGGGAGGGCCCACAGATACGCAGTATTTT. V gene TRBV6-5 combines with J gene TRBJ2-3, with 11 bases that match TRBD2. Trimming took 4 bases from V and 2 from J; bases not matched to a gene: 2. CDR3 size: 15 residues. CDR1 MNHEY and CDR2 SVGAGI come from the germline V gene.

This clone is termed medium-sized (0.01 to 0.1%). The V gene is TRBV27, the J gene TRBJ1-1; 8 bases are shared with TRBD1. Germline V gene sequence: CDR1 MNHEY, CDR2 SMNVEV (reference sequence). CDR3 length: 14 amino acids. Germline trimming cut 3 bases from V and 4 bases from J; bases unmatched to any gene: 4. Here the CDR3 DNA reads TGTGCCAGCAGTTTGGGACAGGCTTCCACTGAAGCTTTCTTT. This sequence encodes CASSLGQASTEAFF.

The V gene is TRBV9, the J gene TRBJ1-4, with D hard to call. The V gene's germline CDR1 is SGDLS and CDR2 YYNGEE. V was clipped by 3 bases and J by 6 bases, with 9 bases between them. This CDR3 has 13 amino acids. CDR3 in DNA: TGTGCCAGCAGCGGGCGGCTTCATGAAAAACTGTTTTTT. Translating it yields CASSGRLHEKLFF.

The rearrangement joins TRBV14 to TRBJ2-3; D possibly matches TRBD1 or TRBD2 (5 bases each). V lost 5 bases and J 4 bases, leaving 28 bases between the germline ends. There are 19 residues in the CDR3. CDR1 is SGHDN, CDR2 FVKESK, per germline. The CDR3 DNA reads as TGTGCCAGCAGCTCCAGCCACGGGACGCCGAGTATGTGGGCAGATACGCAGTATTTT. Translating it yields CASSSSHGTPSMWADTQYF.

In its sample, this clone was seen once. The gene calls are TRBV7-8 and TRBJ1-1; D is undetermined. This CDR3 region has 13 residues. With 5 bases removed from V and 7 bases from J, the gap between germline ends came to 14 bases. Germline CDR1 reads SGHVS; CDR2 reads FQNEAQ. The CDR3 DNA sequence: TGTGCCAGCAGCCGAGGGAGCCCTGGTGAAGCTTTCTTT. This sequence encodes CASSRGSPGEAFF.

The chain employs TRBV30 and TRBJ1-2; possible D gene TRBD1, 5 bases. V was cut by 2 bases and J by 6 bases, with 19 bases left in between. The CDR3 covers 15 residues. Germline V gene lookup returns CDR1 GTSNPN and CDR2 SVGIG (reference sequence). Here the CDR3 reads CAWSKVESGRDGYTF. CDR3 nucleotides: TGTGCCTGGAGTAAGGTGGAGTCAGGGCGGGATGGCTACACCTTC. Together with reference TRBV30 and TRBJ1-2, the CDR3 gives the full variable domain: SQTIHQWPATLVQPVGSPLSLECTVEGTSNPNLYWYRQAAGRGLQLLFYSVGIGQISSEVPQNLSASRPQDRQFILSSKKLLLSDSGFYLCAWSKVESGRDGYTFGSGTRLTVV.

V gene TRBV5-1 combines with J gene TRBJ2-1; 11 bases fit TRBD2. CDR1 is SGHRS and CDR2 is YFSETQ in the germline V gene. CDR3 length: 16 residues. J lost 3 bases, V lost 4 bases, and 6 bases had no gene match. The CDR3 region has the DNA TGCGCCAGCAGCAAATCCGGGACTAGCGGCTACAATGAGCAGTTCTTC. It is translated as CASSKSGTSGYNEQFF.

The chain uses TRBV5-1 and TRBJ1-5; 8 bases line up with TRBD1. Germline V gives CDR1 SGHRS, CDR2 YFSETQ. CDR3 length: 16 residues. V lost 3 bases and J lost 2; bases outside the gene matches: 7. The DNA of the CDR3 is TGCGCCAGCAGCTGGACAGGGCTGAATGGCAATCAGCCCCAGCATTTT. Amino acids: CASSWTGLNGNQPQHF.

The rearrangement joins TRBV4-1 to TRBJ1-6; TRBD1 is a possible D gene (5 bases). Germline values: CDR1 MGHRA, CDR2 YSYEKL. Trimming removed 0 bases at V and 9 bases at J, with 15 bases between. The length of the CDR3 is 16 residues. DNA for the CDR3: TGCGCCAGCAGCCAAGATACCCAGGGACCAGTTTCACCCCTCCACTTT. Protein: CASSQDTQGPVSPLHF.

V is TRBV21-1 and J is TRBJ1-5. TRBV21-1 is a listed pseudogene. The CDR3 is 15 residues long. CDR3 bases: TGTGCCAGCAGCAAAATTGGGACGGGGAATCAGCCCCAGCATTTT. The encoded protein is CASSKIGTGNQPQHF.

The V and J genes are TRBV7-3 and TRBJ1-6; maybe TRBD1 (5 bases). CDR3 size: 15 residues. V was cut by 5 bases and J by 9 bases, with 17 bases left in between. The germline gives CDR1 SGHTA, CDR2 FQGTGA. The CDR3 here is CASSRTGQSFSPLHF. CDR3 sequence (DNA): TGTGCCAGCAGCCGTACGGGGCAGTCTTTTTCACCCCTCCACTTT.

The sample holds one count of this clone. The V and J genes are TRBV18 and TRBJ1-5, with 9 bases fitting TRBD1. The germline V gene has CDR1 KGHSH and CDR2 LQKENI. The CDR3 sequence is 15 residues long. The V segment lost 3 bases and the J segment 6 bases; nucleotides outside the gene matches: 6. CDR3 residues: CASSPGTGNTQPQHF. DNA of the CDR3: TGTGCCAGCTCACCCGGGACAGGGAATACTCAGCCCCAGCATTTT.